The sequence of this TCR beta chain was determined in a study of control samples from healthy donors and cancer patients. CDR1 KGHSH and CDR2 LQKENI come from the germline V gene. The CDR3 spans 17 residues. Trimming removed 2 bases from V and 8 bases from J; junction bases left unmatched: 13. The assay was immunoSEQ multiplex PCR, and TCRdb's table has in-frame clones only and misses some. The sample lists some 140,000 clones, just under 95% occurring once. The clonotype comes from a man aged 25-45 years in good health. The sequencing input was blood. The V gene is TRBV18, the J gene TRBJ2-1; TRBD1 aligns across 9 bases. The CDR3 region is CASSPRDRERFWDEQFF. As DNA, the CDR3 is TGTGCCAGCTCACCAAGGGACAGGGAGCGTTTTTGGGATGAGCAGTTCTTC.